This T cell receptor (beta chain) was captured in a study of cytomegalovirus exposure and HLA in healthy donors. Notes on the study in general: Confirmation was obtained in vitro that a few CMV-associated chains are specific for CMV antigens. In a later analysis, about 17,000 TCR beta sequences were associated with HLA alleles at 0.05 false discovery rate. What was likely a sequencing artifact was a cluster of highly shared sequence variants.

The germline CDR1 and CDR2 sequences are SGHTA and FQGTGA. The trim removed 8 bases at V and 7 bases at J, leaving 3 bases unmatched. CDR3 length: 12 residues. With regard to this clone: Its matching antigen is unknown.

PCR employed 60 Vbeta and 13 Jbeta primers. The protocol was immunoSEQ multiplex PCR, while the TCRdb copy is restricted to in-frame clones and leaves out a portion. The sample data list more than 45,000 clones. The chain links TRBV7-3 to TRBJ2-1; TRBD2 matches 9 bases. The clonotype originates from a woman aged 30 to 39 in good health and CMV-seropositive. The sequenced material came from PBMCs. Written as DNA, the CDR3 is TGTGCCAGCGCTCTAGCGGGGAATGAGCAGTTCTTC. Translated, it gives CASALAGNEQFF.